The 20 T cell receptor beta chains given below trace back to one sample, sequenced in a study of early T cells in non-severe SARS-CoV-2 infection. TCRdb re-derived calls from the 5' RACE reads in MiXCR, one entry per CDR3 protein. Among around 55,000 distinct CDR3 sequences listed, around 11% were seen once. The source material was whole blood. Every receptor here comes from an adult who was a healthcare worker with PCR-confirmed SARS-CoV-2 infection or an uninfected control (not recorded which).

V gene TRBV12-3 or TRBV12-4 combines with J gene TRBJ2-3; no clear D gene. The CDR3 loop spans 13 amino acids. V was cut by 6 bases and J by 3 bases, with 10 bases left in between. The CDR3 protein is CASSPSYTDTQYF. CDR3 nucleotide sequence: TGTGCCAGCAGCCCCTCGTATACAGATACGCAGTATTTT.

The chain recombines TRBV11-2 with TRBJ2-5; maybe TRBD1 (6 bases). Per germline, CDR1 SGHAT and CDR2 FQNNGV. V was trimmed by 6 bases and J by 7 bases, leaving 12 bases between them. This CDR3 contains 12 residues. The CDR3 sequence: CASRTQGTTQYF. Here the CDR3 DNA reads TGTGCCAGCAGGACACAGGGTACGACCCAGTACTTC.

The chain links TRBV12-3 or TRBV12-4 to TRBJ2-7, with D uncertain. V lost 3 bases and J 1 base, leaving 7 bases between the germline ends. CDR3 length: 13 residues. As DNA, the CDR3 is TGTGCCAGCAGTTTGCGGAATTCCTACGAGCAGTACTTC. Protein sequence: CASSLRNSYEQYF.

This clonotype was detected many times. The chain uses TRBV28 and TRBJ2-6; D is perhaps TRBD1 or TRBD2 (6 bases each). The V gene lost 11 bases and the J gene lost 2 bases, with 13 bases spanning the gap. CDR3 length equals 14 residues. Germline CDR1 reads MDHEN; CDR2 reads SYDVKM. CDR3 loop: CAVGGPPGANVLTF. For the CDR3, the DNA is TGTGCCGTAGGGGGGCCCCCTGGGGCCAACGTCCTGACTTTC.

This clonotype was recorded at least ten times. The V gene is TRBV28, the J gene TRBJ1-1; 8 bases line up with TRBD1. Germline values: CDR1 MDHEN, CDR2 SYDVKM. This CDR3 spans 15 amino acids. With 4 bases clipped from V and 4 bases from J, the junction kept 8 bases outside the gene matches. CDR3 DNA sequence: TGTGCCAGCAGTTACAGACAGGGGTTGTTCACTGAAGCTTTCTTT. It translates to CASSYRQGLFTEAFF.

This clonotype was detected a few times. The CDR3 loop reads CSVEEPSGLVYEQYF. CDR3 DNA sequence: TGCAGCGTTGAAGAGCCCTCTGGACTAGTATACGAGCAGTACTTC. The V gene is TRBV29-1, the J gene TRBJ2-7, with TRBD2 matching 7 bases. Trimming removed 0 bases from V and 4 bases from J; junction bases left unmatched: 9. This CDR3 has 15 residues. Germline V gene sequence: CDR1 SQVTM, CDR2 ANQGSEA.

This clonotype appeared many times. The CDR3 DNA is TGTGCCAGCAGCTCCACAGATACGCAGTATTTT. Translation gives CASSSTDTQYF. The chain joins TRBV7-2 to TRBJ2-3; D ambiguous. CDR1 and CDR2 (germline): SGHTA, FQGNSA. The CDR3 runs to 11 residues. V was trimmed by 4 bases and J by 2 bases, leaving 1 base between them.

The sample holds many counts of this clonotype. CDR3: CASSSLPGVASFF. The CDR3 DNA reads as TGTGCCAGCAGCTCACTCCCGGGAGTAGCTTCTTTCTTC. This chain links TRBV13 with TRBJ2-1; D perhaps matches TRBD2 (6 bases). CDR3 length: 13 amino acids. Germline-derived CDR1 and CDR2 are PRHDT and FYEKMQ (reference sequence). Trimming cost V 4 bases and J 16 bases, with 20 bases left between them.

The J gene is TRBJ2-2, the V gene TRBV7-6; unclear D gene. Germline CDR1 is SGHVS and CDR2 is FNYEAQ. Trimming stripped 1 base from V and 1 base from J, with 10 bases between. The CDR3 loop spans 16 amino acids. CDR3 coding DNA: TGTGCCAGCAGCTTAGTCGTGGTTCGGAACACCGGGGAGCTGTTTTTT. It translates to CASSLVVVRNTGELFF.

The chain has TRBV4-1 and TRBJ2-7; 7 nucleotides align to TRBD1. Losses at the gene ends were 3 bases for V and 2 bases for J; bases not matched to a gene: 13. The CDR3 totals 17 residues. Germline V gene data show CDR1 as MGHRA and CDR2 as YSYEKL. The CDR3 reads CASSHDEETGTAYEQYF. In DNA form, the CDR3 reads TGCGCCAGCAGCCACGACGAAGAGACCGGGACAGCCTACGAGCAGTACTTC.

This clonotype occurred many times. The chain recombines TRBV5-1 with TRBJ2-7, with 9 positions matching TRBD2. After removal of 0 bases from V and 0 bases from J, the junction contained 10 bases not matched to a gene. Germline lookup yields CDR1 SGHRS and CDR2 YFSETQ. The CDR3 sequence is 18 residues long. The CDR3 nucleotides read TGCGCCAGCAGCTTGGCCATGGTAGCGGGGGTATCCTCCTACGAGCAGTACTTC. It is translated as CASSLAMVAGVSSYEQYF.

This clonotype has only a few counts. V usage is TRBV12-3 or TRBV12-4 and J usage is TRBJ2-3; 12 bases align to TRBD2. This CDR3 spans 14 amino acids. V was clipped by 7 bases and J by 10 bases; unmatched bases: 9. In DNA form, the CDR3 reads TGTGCCAGCACCTTACTAGCGGGGGGCCCGGCGCAGTATTTT. Its protein is CASTLLAGGPAQYF.

This clonotype was seen repeatedly, ten times or more. The DNA of the CDR3 is TGTGCCAGCCGCACCCAAGGGGGACAAGGGGGAAACGAGCAGTACTTC. Its translation is CASRTQGGQGGNEQYF. The V call is TRBV7-2, the J call TRBJ2-7; D is possibly TRBD1 (6 bases). Trimming took off 8 bases at V and 5 bases at J, with 25 bases between the two ends. The CDR3 contains 16 residues. The V gene's germline CDR1 is SGHTA and CDR2 FQGNSA.

This clonotype has more than one count but fewer than ten. The V call is TRBV28, the J call TRBJ1-1, with D tentatively TRBD1 (6 bases). Trimming took off 7 bases at V and 3 bases at J, with 12 bases between the two ends. Germline V gene lookup returns CDR1 MDHEN and CDR2 SYDVKM. The CDR3 has 13 residues. The chain's CDR3 is CASIQGLDTEAFF. In DNA, the CDR3 is TGTGCCAGCATTCAGGGGCTGGACACTGAAGCTTTCTTT.

The chain uses TRBV7-3 and TRBJ1-1; the D is unclear. Germline V CDR1 and CDR2: SGHTA, FQGTGA. The CDR3 runs 13 residues. Trimming pared 2 bases from V and 1 base from J, leaving 5 bases between. The CDR3 sequence: CASSLSENTEAFF. The CDR3 DNA follows: TGTGCCAGCAGCTTATCGGAGAACACTGAAGCTTTCTTT.

This clonotype was observed a few times. The chain joins TRBV7-2 to TRBJ2-3, with 7 bases identical to TRBD1. Trimming at V came to 7 bases and at J to 0 bases, leaving 7 bases not matched to a gene. The CDR3 has 15 residues. The germline V gene has CDR1 SGHTA and CDR2 FQGNSA. The CDR3 sequence: CASKLRGQSTDTQYF. Here the CDR3 DNA reads TGTGCCAGCAAGCTTCGGGGACAGAGCACAGATACGCAGTATTTT. Full variable domain (remainder filled in from reference TRBV7-2 and TRBJ2-3): GAGVSQSPSNKVTEKGKDVELRCDPISGHTALYWYRQSLGQGLEFLIYFQGNSAPDKSGLPSDRFSAERTGGSVSTLTIQRTQQEDSAVYLCASKLRGQSTDTQYFGPGTRLTVL.

This clonotype came up many times. The chain couples TRBV20-1 to TRBJ2-1; D perhaps matches TRBD1 (6 bases). The V and J ends lost 5 bases and 3 bases respectively, with 14 bases between them. The CDR3 is 14 residues long. Germline V gene lookup returns CDR1 DFQATT and CDR2 SNEGSKA (reference sequence). The CDR3 loop is CSAYRAEGYNEQFF. The CDR3 DNA sequence: TGCAGTGCTTACAGGGCTGAGGGCTACAATGAGCAGTTCTTC.

Ten or more counts support this clonotype. The chain uses TRBV6-1 and TRBJ2-3; 8 bases map to TRBD2. V gave up 5 bases and J gave up 4 bases; unmatched junction bases: 8. This CDR3 contains 15 residues. CDR1 and CDR2 (germline): MNHNS, SASEGT. The chain's CDR3 is CASSSGTRVPDTQYF. CDR3 sequence (DNA): TGTGCCAGCAGTTCCGGGACTAGGGTCCCAGATACGCAGTATTTT.

This clonotype was counted at least ten times. V gene TRBV20-1 combines with J gene TRBJ2-1, with TRBD2 matching over 7 bases. This CDR3 comprises 12 residues. V was clipped by 0 bases and J by 9 bases; unmatched bases: 2. The germline gives CDR1 DFQATT, CDR2 SNEGSKA (reference sequence). Here the CDR3 reads CSAREREFEQFF. The CDR3 nucleotides read TGCAGTGCTAGAGAGCGGGAGTTTGAGCAGTTCTTC.

V and J are TRBV7-8 and TRBJ2-2; 16 bases match TRBD2. Germline CDR1 SGHVS, CDR2 FQNEAQ. V shed 2 bases, J shed 4 bases, and the junction held 7 bases outside the gene matches. The CDR3 covers 19 residues. CDR3: CASSLMGLAGGPVTGELFF. CDR3 coding DNA: TGTGCCAGCAGCTTAATGGGACTAGCGGGAGGGCCGGTCACCGGGGAGCTGTTTTTT.